What follows describes a single T cell receptor beta chain. Its antigen is not known. Trimming cost V 0 bases and J 5 bases, with 7 bases left between them. Looked up from germline, CDR1 is MNHEY and CDR2 is SMNVEV (reference sequence). The CDR3 is made up of 13 amino acids. The data originate from a study of T-cell reconstitution after alpha-beta-depleted transplantation in children. Regarding the study as a whole: In some patients, recipient T cells and intrathymic progenitors surviving conditioning explained high day-60 diversity.

TCRbeta library construction was performed incorporating unique molecular identifiers. MiXCR was run by TCRdb on the PCR reads, yielding one entry per CDR3 protein. The sample includes around 600,000 distinct CDR3 sequences, 23% of them seen just once. The clonotype was recovered from a boy under two years old who had a stem cell transplant for acute myeloid leukemia, so the T cells may come from the graft donor. Sequenced here: PBMCs, mostly from graft donor cells, sampled 360 days after TCRalphabeta/CD19-depleted stem cell transplant. The rearrangement links TRBV27 to TRBJ2-5; D is unresolved. The CDR3: CASSLSLWETQYF. The CDR3 DNA is TGTGCCAGCAGTTTATCGCTCTGGGAGACCCAGTACTTC.